This T cell receptor (beta chain) was documented in a study of cytomegalovirus exposure and HLA in healthy donors. Study-level background: The 110 or so validation repertoires used a platform that matched the one used for the 550 to 800 first-cohort repertoires, as a later analysis reported.

The protocol was immunoSEQ multiplex PCR, while the TCRdb copy is restricted to in-frame clones and leaves out a portion. There are approximately 70,000 clones in the sample; 85% to 95% occur only once, and roughly 1% lies in the top ten. Concerning this clone: Its antigen is unknown.

The donors were members of the roughly 120-subject validation cohort (separate from the roughly 670-subject first cohort). Study findings and constraints: The study labeled fewer than 200 TCR beta chains cytomegalovirus-associated.

Sequencing used PBMCs. This clonotype was sampled from a woman younger than 35 in good health and CMV-seronegative.

The CDR3 bases are TGTGCCAGCAGTTTTGGAACCGGGGGGGCTGGAGATGAGCAGTTCTTC. This codes for CASSFGTGGAGDEQFF. V usage is TRBV28 and J usage is TRBJ2-1; 8 positions match TRBD2. From germline, CDR1 is MDHEN and CDR2 SYDVKM. With 3 bases clipped from V and 8 bases from J, the junction kept 12 bases outside the gene matches. The CDR3 is 16 amino acids.